This T cell receptor beta chain was identified in a study of vaccination effects on CD4 cells after COVID-19. About the research overall: It was two doses of either the BNT162b2 or mRNA-1273 vaccine that participants received. Two recovered convalescent patients were sampled 16 days and one week pre-vaccination.

Data came from immunoSEQ multiplex PCR; TCRdb stores just in-frame clones and leaves some out. The sample carries 40,000 to 60,000 clones, roughly 72% recorded once. At the end of about ten days of culture, CD4+ T cells were isolated. Sometime from March through December 2020, the person acquired a SARS-CoV-2 infection that PCR confirmed. With respect to this clone: Its antigen is unknown.

CDR1 and CDR2 (germline): SGHRS, YFSETQ. V lost 5 bases to trimming and J lost 5 bases, with 16 bases between them. The CDR3 is 14 amino acids. This clonotype was sampled from a human donor who had a prior SARS-CoV-2 infection. This material consisted of CD4+ T cells from PBMCs cultured without peptide, taken before COVID-19 vaccination. The chain is built from TRBV5-1 and TRBJ2-5; D might be TRBD2 (5 bases). The CDR3 sequence: CASRKDPRGETQYF. The CDR3 nucleotides read TGCGCCAGCAGGAAGGACCCCCGCGGGGAGACCCAGTACTTC.